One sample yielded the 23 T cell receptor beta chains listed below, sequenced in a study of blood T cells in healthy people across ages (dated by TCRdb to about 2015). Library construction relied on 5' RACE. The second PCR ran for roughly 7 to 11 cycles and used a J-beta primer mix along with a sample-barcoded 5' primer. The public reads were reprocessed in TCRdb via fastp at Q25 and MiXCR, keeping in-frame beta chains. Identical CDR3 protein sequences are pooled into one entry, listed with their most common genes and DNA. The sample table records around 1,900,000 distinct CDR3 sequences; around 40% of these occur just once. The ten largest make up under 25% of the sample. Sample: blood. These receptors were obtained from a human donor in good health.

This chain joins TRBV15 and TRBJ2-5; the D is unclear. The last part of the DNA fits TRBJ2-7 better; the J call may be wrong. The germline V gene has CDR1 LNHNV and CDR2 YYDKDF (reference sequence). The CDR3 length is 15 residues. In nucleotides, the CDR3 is TGTGCCACCAGCAGAGAGCCCACCCTCCTCGGCGAGCAGTACTTC. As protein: CATSREPTLLGEQYF.

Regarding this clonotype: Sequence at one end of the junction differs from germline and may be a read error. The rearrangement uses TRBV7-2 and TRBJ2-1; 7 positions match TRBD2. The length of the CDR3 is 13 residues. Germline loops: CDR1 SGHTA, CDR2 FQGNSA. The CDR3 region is CAGSLWGGNEQFF. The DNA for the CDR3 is TGTGCCGGCAGCTTGTGGGGAGGGAATGAGCAGTTCTTC.

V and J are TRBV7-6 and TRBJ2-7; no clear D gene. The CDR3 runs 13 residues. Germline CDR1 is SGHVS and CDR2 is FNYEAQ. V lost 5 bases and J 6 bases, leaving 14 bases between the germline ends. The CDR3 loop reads CASSPQVWCEQYF. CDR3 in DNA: TGTGCCAGCAGCCCGCAGGTTTGGTGCGAGCAGTACTTC.

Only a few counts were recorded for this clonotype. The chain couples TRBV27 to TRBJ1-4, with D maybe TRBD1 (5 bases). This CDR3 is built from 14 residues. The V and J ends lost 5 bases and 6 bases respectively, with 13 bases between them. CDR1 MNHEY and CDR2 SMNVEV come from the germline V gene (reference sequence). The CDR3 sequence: CASSLWGKHEKLFF. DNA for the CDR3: TGTGCCAGCAGTCTGTGGGGGAAGCATGAAAAACTGTTTTTT.

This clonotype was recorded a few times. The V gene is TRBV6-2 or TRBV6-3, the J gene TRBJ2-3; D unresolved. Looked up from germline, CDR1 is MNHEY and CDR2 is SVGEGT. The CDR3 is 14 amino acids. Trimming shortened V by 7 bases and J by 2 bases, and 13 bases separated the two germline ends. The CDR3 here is CASTRGPNTDTQYF. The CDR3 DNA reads TGTGCCAGCACCCGCGGACCGAACACAGATACGCAGTATTTT.

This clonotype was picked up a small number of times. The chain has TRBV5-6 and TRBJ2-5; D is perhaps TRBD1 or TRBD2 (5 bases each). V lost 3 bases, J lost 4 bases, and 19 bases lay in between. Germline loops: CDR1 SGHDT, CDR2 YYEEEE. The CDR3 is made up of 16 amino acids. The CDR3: CASSWDGETLGETQYF. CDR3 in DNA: TGTGCCAGCAGCTGGGACGGGGAGACCTTGGGAGAGACCCAGTACTTC. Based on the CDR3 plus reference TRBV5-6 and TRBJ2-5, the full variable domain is DAGVTQSPTHLIKTRGQQVTLRCSPKSGHDTVSWYQQALGQGPQFIFQYYEEEERQRGNFPDRFSGHQFPNYSSELNVNALLLGDSALYLCASSWDGETLGETQYFGPGTRLLVL.

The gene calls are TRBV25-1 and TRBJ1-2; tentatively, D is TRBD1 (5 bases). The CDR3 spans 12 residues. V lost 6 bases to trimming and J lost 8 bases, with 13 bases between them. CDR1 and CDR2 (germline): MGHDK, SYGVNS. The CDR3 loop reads CASRDTRDGYTF. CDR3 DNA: TGTGCCAGCAGGGATACCCGGGACGGCTACACCTTC.

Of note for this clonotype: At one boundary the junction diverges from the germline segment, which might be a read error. CDR3 in DNA: TGTGCCAGCAGAGAATGGGGGGGCTCGGGCAATGAGCAGGTCTTC. It is translated as CASREWGGSGNEQVF. The rearrangement links TRBV6-5 to TRBJ2-1; D possibly corresponds to TRBD2 (7 bases). Germline CDR1 MNHEY, CDR2 SVGAGI. CDR3 size: 15 residues.

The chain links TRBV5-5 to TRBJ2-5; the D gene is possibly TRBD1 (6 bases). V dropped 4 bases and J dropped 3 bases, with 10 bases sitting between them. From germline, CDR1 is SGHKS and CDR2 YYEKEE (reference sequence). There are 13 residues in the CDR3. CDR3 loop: CASSKDSKETQYF. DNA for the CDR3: TGTGCCAGCAGCAAGGACAGCAAAGAGACCCAGTACTTC.

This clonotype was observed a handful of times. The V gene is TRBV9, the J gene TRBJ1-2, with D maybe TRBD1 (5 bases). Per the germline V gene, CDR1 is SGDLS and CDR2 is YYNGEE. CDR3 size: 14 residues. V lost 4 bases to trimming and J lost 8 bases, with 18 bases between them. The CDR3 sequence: CASSPTGAFLGYTF. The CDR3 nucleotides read TGTGCCAGCAGCCCAACCGGGGCGTTTTTAGGCTACACCTTC.

The CDR3 sequence: CASNQSGQGMCYEQYF. The CDR3 nucleotides are TGTGCCAGCAACCAAAGCGGACAGGGTATGTGCTACGAGCAGTACTTC. The genes are TRBV21-1 and TRBJ2-7; the D call TRBD1 from the table was never checked on the DNA. TRBV21-1 is given as a pseudogene. This CDR3 contains 16 residues.

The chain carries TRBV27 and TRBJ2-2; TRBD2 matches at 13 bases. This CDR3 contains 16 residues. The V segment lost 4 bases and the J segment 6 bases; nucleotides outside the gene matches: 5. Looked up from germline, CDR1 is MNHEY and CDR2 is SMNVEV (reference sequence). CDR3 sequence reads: CASSSTSGGVPGELFF. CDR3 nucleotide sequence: TGTGCCAGCAGTTCCACTAGCGGGGGGGTTCCCGGGGAGCTGTTTTTT.

CDR3 loop: CASSQRGLANSDTQYF. The CDR3 DNA sequence: TGTGCCAGCAGCCAAAGGGGGCTAGCTAACTCAGATACGCAGTATTTT. The V call is TRBV4-2, the J call TRBJ2-3; 7 bases are a match to TRBD1. Germline loops: CDR1 LGHNA, CDR2 YNFKEQ. This CDR3 is 16 amino acids long. Germline trimming cut 2 bases from V and 4 bases from J; bases unmatched to any gene: 9.

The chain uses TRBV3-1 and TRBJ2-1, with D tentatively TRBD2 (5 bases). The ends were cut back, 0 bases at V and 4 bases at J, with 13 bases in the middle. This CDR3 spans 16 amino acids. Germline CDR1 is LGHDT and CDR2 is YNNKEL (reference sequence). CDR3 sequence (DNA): TGTGCCAGCAGCCAAGATGGGTCGGGGAGTTACAATGAGCAGTTCTTC. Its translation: CASSQDGSGSYNEQFF.

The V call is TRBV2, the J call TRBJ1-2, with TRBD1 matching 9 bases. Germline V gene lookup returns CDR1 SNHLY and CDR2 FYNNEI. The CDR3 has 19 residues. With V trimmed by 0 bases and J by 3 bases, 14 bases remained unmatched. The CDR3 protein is CASSEAGTGTTGGYYGYTF. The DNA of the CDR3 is TGTGCCAGCAGTGAAGCGGGGACAGGGACGACCGGAGGCTACTATGGCTACACCTTC.

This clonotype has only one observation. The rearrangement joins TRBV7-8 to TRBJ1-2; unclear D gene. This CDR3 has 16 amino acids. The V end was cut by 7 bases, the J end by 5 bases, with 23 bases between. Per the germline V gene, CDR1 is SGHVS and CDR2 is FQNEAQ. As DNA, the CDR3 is TGTGCCAGCAATCCAGACGAGACGGGGAGAACTTATGGCTACACCTTC. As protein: CASNPDETGRTYGYTF. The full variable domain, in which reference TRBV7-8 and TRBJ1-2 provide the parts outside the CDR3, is GAGVSQSPRYKVAKRGQDVALRCDPISGHVSLFWYQQALGQGPEFLTYFQNEAQLDKSGLPSDRFFAERPEGSVSTLKIQRTQQEDSAVYLCASNPDETGRTYGYTFGSGTRLTVV.

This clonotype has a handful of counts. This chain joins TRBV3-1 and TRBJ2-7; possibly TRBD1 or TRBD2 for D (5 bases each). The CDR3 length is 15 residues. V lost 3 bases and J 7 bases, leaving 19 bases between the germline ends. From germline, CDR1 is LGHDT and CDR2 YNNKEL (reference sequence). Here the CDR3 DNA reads TGTGCCAGCAGCCACGCAAGGGGACGGACTGGGGAGCAGTACTTC. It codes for CASSHARGRTGEQYF.

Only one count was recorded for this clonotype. The CDR3 bases are TGCAGTGCCAGTGCCAACGGGGAGCTGTTTTTT. Protein product: CSASANGELFF. The chain uses TRBV20-1 and TRBJ2-2; D gene unclear. Trimming removed 6 bases from V and 7 bases from J, with 9 bases in between. Germline V gene data show CDR1 as DFQATT and CDR2 as SNEGSKA (reference sequence). The CDR3 has 11 amino acids.

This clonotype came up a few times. CDR3 in DNA: TGCAGTGCTAGTTCCCGAAAGAAGGGAAACATTCAGTACTTC. Protein: CSASSRKKGNIQYF. This chain uses TRBV20-1 with TRBJ2-4; D gene uncertain. The V gene lost 3 bases and the J gene lost 6 bases, with 15 bases spanning the gap. The CDR3 contains 14 residues. Germline values: CDR1 DFQATT, CDR2 SNEGSKA (reference sequence).

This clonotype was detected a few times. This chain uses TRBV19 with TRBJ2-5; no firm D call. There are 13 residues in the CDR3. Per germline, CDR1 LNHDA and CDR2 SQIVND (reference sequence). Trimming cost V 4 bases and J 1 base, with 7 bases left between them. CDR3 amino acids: CASSNSGQETQYF. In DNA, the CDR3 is TGTGCCAGTAGTAATTCCGGCCAAGAGACCCAGTACTTC.

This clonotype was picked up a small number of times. The CDR3 region has the DNA TGTGCCAGCCGGTGGGACAGCGTAAAACTGTTTTTT. This sequence encodes CASRWDSVKLFF. The chain couples TRBV2 to TRBJ1-4, with 7 bases aligning to TRBD1. The CDR3 contains 12 residues. Trimming at V came to 8 bases and at J to 10 bases, leaving 7 bases not matched to a gene. Looked up from germline, CDR1 is SNHLY and CDR2 is FYNNEI.

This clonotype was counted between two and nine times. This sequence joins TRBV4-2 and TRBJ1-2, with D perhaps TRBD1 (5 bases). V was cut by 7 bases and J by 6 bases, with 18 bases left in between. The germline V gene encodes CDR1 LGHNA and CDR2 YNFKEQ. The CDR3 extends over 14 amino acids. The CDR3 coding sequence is TGTGCCAGCACCCTCCTGGGAGGGGCCCATGGCTACACCTTC. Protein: CASTLLGGAHGYTF.

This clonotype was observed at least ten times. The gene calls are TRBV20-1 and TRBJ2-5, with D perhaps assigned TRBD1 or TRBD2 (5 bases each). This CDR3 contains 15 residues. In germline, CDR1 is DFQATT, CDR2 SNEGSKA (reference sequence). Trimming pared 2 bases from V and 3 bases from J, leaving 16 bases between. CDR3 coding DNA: TGCAGTGCTAGAATCCGGGACGGGGACGAAGAGACCCAGTACTTC. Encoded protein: CSARIRDGDEETQYF.